This T cell receptor beta chain is from a study of blood T cell repertoires in COVID-19. Repertoires were generated with immunoSEQ multiplex PCR, while TCRdb's copy carries only in-frame clones and drops some. The sample shows under 300,000 clones, around 84% of them seen only once. Per germline, CDR1 SGHVS and CDR2 FNYEAQ. Trimming removed 5 bases at V and 0 bases at J, with 14 bases between. This CDR3 contains 16 residues. Sequencing was done on a sample of peripheral blood. The V call is TRBV7-6, the J call TRBJ2-1; D perhaps matches TRBD1 (6 bases). This sequence originates from a woman aged 40 to 49 who had recovered from COVID-19. The CDR3 sequence: CASSPAPDSSYNEQFF. The CDR3 region has the DNA TGTGCCAGCAGCCCCGCGCCGGACAGCTCCTACAATGAGCAGTTCTTC.